One and the same sample provided the 22 T cell receptor beta chains below, sequenced in a study of cytomegalovirus exposure and HLA in healthy donors. PCR primers comprised 60 Vbeta and 13 Jbeta primers. Libraries were prepared by immunoSEQ multiplex PCR; TCRdb keeps only in-frame clonotypes and omits some of them. This sample's table has around 80,000 clones. Sequenced material: PBMCs. All receptors come from a boy aged 10-17 years in good health and CMV-seronegative.

The chain recombines TRBV6-1 with TRBJ2-2; 10 nucleotides line up with TRBD1. The CDR3 runs 14 residues. Germline V CDR1 and CDR2: MNHNS, SASEGT. Trimming took 10 bases from V and 6 from J; bases not matched to a gene: 8. CDR3 nucleotide sequence: TGTGCCACCCCGCCCGGGACAGGGGCCGGGGAGCTGTTTTTT. It encodes CATPPGTGAGELFF.

This chain links TRBV9 with TRBJ1-6, with 7 bases fitting TRBD1. This CDR3 has 15 residues. After removal of 3 bases from V and 5 bases from J, the junction contained 5 bases not matched to a gene. Germline-derived CDR1 and CDR2 are SGDLS and YYNGEE. CDR3 residues: CASSAGGQNNSPLHF. CDR3 bases: TGTGCCAGCAGCGCCGGGGGACAGAATAATTCACCCCTCCACTTT. Supplemented by reference TRBV9 and TRBJ1-6, the full variable domain reads DSGVTQTPKHLITATGQRVTLRCSPRSGDLSVYWYQQSLDQGLQFLIQYYNGEERAKGNILERFSAQQFPDLHSELNLSSLELGDSALYFCASSAGGQNNSPLHFGNGTRLTVT.

The V and J genes are TRBV9 and TRBJ2-1, with 7 bases aligning to TRBD2. The CDR3 runs to 15 residues. Germline CDR1 and CDR2: SGDLS and YYNGEE. The junction had 7 bases not matched to a gene; V was cut back by 3 bases and J by 4 bases. CDR3 DNA sequence: TGTGCCAGCAGCGCCTCTTCGGGGGGATACAATGAGCAGTTCTTC. This codes for CASSASSGGYNEQFF.

The V call is TRBV13, the J call TRBJ1-1; the match to TRBD1 covers 8 bases. The germline CDR1 and CDR2 sequences are PRHDT and FYEKMQ (reference sequence). J gave up 2 bases and V 5 bases, and 10 bases lay outside the gene matches. This CDR3 is built from 16 residues. The CDR3 sequence is CASSPLPRGRNTEAFF. The CDR3, as DNA: TGTGCCAGCAGCCCCCTCCCCAGGGGGCGAAACACTGAAGCTTTCTTT.

This chain links TRBV6-5 with TRBJ1-5, with 9 bases matching TRBD1. This CDR3 is built from 14 residues. The junction had 3 bases not matched to a gene; V was cut back by 5 bases and J by 4 bases. Germline loops: CDR1 MNHEY, CDR2 SVGAGI. This chain's CDR3 is CASSAGTGNQPQHF. The CDR3 bases are TGTGCCAGCAGTGCCGGGACAGGGAATCAGCCCCAGCATTTT.

The rearrangement uses TRBV4-3 and TRBJ1-3, with D possibly matching TRBD1 (5 bases). The CDR3 has 15 residues. V gave up 3 bases and J gave up 4 bases, with 13 bases separating them. Germline loops: CDR1 LGHNA, CDR2 YSLEER. CDR3 in DNA: TGCGCCAGCAGCCATAGGGGAGGGGTCGGAAACACCATATATTTT. Translated: CASSHRGGVGNTIYF.

The V gene is TRBV29-1, the J gene TRBJ2-7; D perhaps matches TRBD2 (5 bases). The CDR3 sequence is 14 residues long. From germline, CDR1 is SQVTM and CDR2 ANQGSEA. V lost 1 base and J lost 3, with 13 bases in between. The DNA for the CDR3 is TGCAGCGTTGAAGTAAAATACGGGGTCTACGAGCAGTACTTC. It translates to CSVEVKYGVYEQYF.

The genes are TRBV18 and TRBJ1-1; D is uncertain. Trimming cost V 6 bases and J 0 bases, with 8 bases left between them. The CDR3 spans 13 residues. CDR1 is KGHSH and CDR2 is LQKENI in the germline V gene. The CDR3 DNA reads as TGTGCCAGCTCCCCCCAGATGAACACTGAAGCTTTCTTT. Amino acid sequence: CASSPQMNTEAFF.

The chain is built from TRBV7-9 and TRBJ2-7; D gene ambiguous. Trimming took off 4 bases at V and 2 bases at J, with 6 bases between the two ends. The length of the CDR3 is 12 residues. Germline V CDR1 and CDR2: SEHNR, FQNEAQ (reference sequence). The CDR3 DNA is TGTGCCAGCAGCTCAGGTACCTACGAGCAGTACTTC. Encoded protein: CASSSGTYEQYF.

The rearrangement joins TRBV6-4 to TRBJ2-1; 7 bases are shared with TRBD2. This CDR3 contains 16 residues. Per the germline V gene, CDR1 is MRHNA and CDR2 is SNTAGT. Losses at the gene ends were 3 bases for V and 2 bases for J; bases not matched to a gene: 7. The CDR3: CASSDERGRTYNEQFF. Here the CDR3 DNA reads TGTGCCAGCAGTGATGAGCGGGGAAGAACCTACAATGAGCAGTTCTTC.

V gene TRBV27 combines with J gene TRBJ2-5; D may be TRBD2 (6 bases). CDR1 and CDR2 from the germline V gene are MNHEY and SMNVEV (reference sequence). The CDR3 is made up of 16 amino acids. Trimming left V 0 bases short and J 0 bases short, with 11 bases between. CDR3 in amino acids: CASSLSMRGDQETQYF. In DNA form, the CDR3 reads TGTGCCAGCAGTTTATCGATGCGGGGAGACCAAGAGACCCAGTACTTC.

Worth noting for this clone: One junction end disagrees with the germline gene, perhaps due to a read error. The rearrangement uses TRBV5-5 and TRBJ2-3, with TRBD2 as a possible D gene (5 bases). Germline lookup yields CDR1 SGHKS and CDR2 YYEKEE (reference sequence). This CDR3 region has 16 residues. The CDR3 nucleotides read TGTGCCAGCAGTTTGGGCAGCGGTATTGTTGTGGATACGCAGTATTTT. Its protein product is CASSLGSGIVVDTQYF.

CDR3 nucleotide sequence: TGTGCCAGCAGTTTATCAGGGGGAGGGGGCTACACCTTC. Translating gives CASSLSGGGGYTF. The chain couples TRBV27 to TRBJ1-2, with a weak D call TRBD1 (6 bases). The V gene lost 0 bases and the J gene lost 8 bases, with 10 bases spanning the gap. Germline V gene sequence: CDR1 MNHEY, CDR2 SMNVEV (reference sequence). The CDR3 covers 13 residues.

The chain carries TRBV6-1 and TRBJ1-5; TRBD1 agrees at 8 bases. This CDR3 is built from 18 residues. Germline values: CDR1 MNHNS, CDR2 SASEGT. Trimming took 3 bases from V and 4 from J; bases not matched to a gene: 14. CDR3 sequence (DNA): TGTGCCAGCAGTGACCTTCTCAGGGACAGGAGAGGTAATCAGCCCCAGCATTTT. Its translation: CASSDLLRDRRGNQPQHF.

J is TRBJ2-7 and V is TRBV6-1; 10 nucleotides line up with TRBD1. Trimming took 0 bases from V and 3 from J; bases not matched to a gene: 5. CDR1 is MNHNS and CDR2 is SASEGT in the germline V gene. The CDR3 spans 16 residues. CDR3 nucleotides: TGTGCCAGCAGTGAAGCGGACAGGGGGTTTGACTACGAGCAGTACTTC. Its translation is CASSEADRGFDYEQYF.

The chain carries TRBV7-9 and TRBJ1-2; 8 bases fit TRBD1. V lost 4 bases and J lost 1; bases outside the gene matches: 11. Germline V CDR1 and CDR2: SEHNR, FQNEAQ (reference sequence). The CDR3 runs to 17 residues. The CDR3 DNA follows: TGTGCCAGCAGCTCAAGGGCGGGACAGGCAATTAACTATGGCTACACCTTC. Its translation: CASSSRAGQAINYGYTF.

Worth noting for this clone: An end of the junction differs from the germline gene, which may be a read error. The rearrangement joins TRBV6-1 to TRBJ2-1, with 9 bases matching TRBD1. CDR1 and CDR2 (germline): MNHNS, SASEGT. The CDR3 spans 13 residues. The CDR3 reads CASSEDLTGQGVF. CDR3 nucleotide sequence: TGTGCCAGCAGTGAAGACCTAACGGGACAGGGTGTCTTC.

The J gene is TRBJ1-1, the V gene TRBV19; no clear D. Germline values: CDR1 LNHDA, CDR2 SQIVND (reference sequence). The CDR3 spans 13 residues. The germline V and J ends were trimmed by 5 bases and 2 bases, with 9 bases remaining between them. CDR3: CASSAGSNTEAFF. The CDR3 coding sequence is TGTGCCAGTAGTGCAGGATCTAACACTGAAGCTTTCTTT.

The chain carries TRBV19 and TRBJ1-1, with D maybe TRBD1 (5 bases). The CDR3 contains 13 residues. The germline gives CDR1 LNHDA, CDR2 SQIVND (reference sequence). V was clipped by 1 base and J by 5 bases, with 8 bases between them. DNA for the CDR3: TGTGCCAGTAGTATAGTAAAGGGGACTGAAGCTTTCTTT. It specifies CASSIVKGTEAFF. Full variable domain (rest looked up from reference TRBV19 and TRBJ1-1): DGGITQSPKYLFRKEGQNVTLSCEQNLNHDAMYWYRQDPGQGLRLIYYSQIVNDFQKGDIAEGYSVSREKKESFPLTVTSAQKNPTAFYLCASSIVKGTEAFFGQGTRLTVV.

CDR3 in DNA: TGTGCCAGCAGCTTAGTCGCTTCCGCGGGCAATGAGCAGTTCTTC. It specifies CASSLVASAGNEQFF. The rearrangement uses TRBV7-2 and TRBJ2-1, with a weak D call TRBD2 (5 bases). Germline lookup yields CDR1 SGHTA and CDR2 FQGNSA. The CDR3 contains 15 residues. Between the trimmed V and J ends, which lost 1 base and 6 bases, there was a span of 13 bases.

The chain uses TRBV9 and TRBJ1-1, with TRBD1 matching 7 bases. V was clipped by 4 bases and J by 0 bases; unmatched bases: 12. The CDR3 is 17 residues long. Per germline, CDR1 SGDLS and CDR2 YYNGEE. The CDR3: CASSKMTGPQMNTEAFF. Here the CDR3 DNA reads TGTGCCAGCAGCAAAATGACAGGGCCACAGATGAACACTGAAGCTTTCTTT.

The J gene is TRBJ1-1, the V gene TRBV20-1, with D perhaps TRBD1 (5 bases). Germline V CDR1 and CDR2: DFQATT, SNEGSKA (reference sequence). The length of the CDR3 is 10 residues. The CDR3 spells CRAGSAGAFF. In DNA form, the CDR3 reads TGCAGGGCCGGGAGTGCAGGGGCTTTCTTT.